The 10 T cell receptor beta chains listed next were all sequenced from one sample in a study of blood T cell repertoires in COVID-19. Sequencing was performed with immunoSEQ multiplex PCR; in TCRdb, only in-frame clones are kept and a portion is missing. The top ten clones hold around 30% of a sample with under 80,000 clones, approximately 79% of them seen once. The specimen was peripheral blood. These receptor sequences come from a human donor in a cohort sampled during active COVID-19.

The gene calls are TRBV5-4 and TRBJ1-6; the D gene is possibly TRBD1 (5 bases). Per the germline V gene, CDR1 is SGHNT and CDR2 is YYREEE (reference sequence). The CDR3 is 14 residues long. Trimming left V 3 bases short and J 3 bases short, with 7 bases between. The CDR3 nucleotides are TGTGCCAGCAGCTCCAGGGACTATAATTCACCCCTCCACTTT. This encodes CASSSRDYNSPLHF.

Only one count was recorded for this clone. V usage is TRBV10-3 and J usage is TRBJ2-3; 12 bases match TRBD2. Looked up from germline, CDR1 is ENHRY and CDR2 is SYGVKD. The junction had 6 bases not matched to a gene; V was cut back by 0 bases and J by 5 bases. The CDR3 is 17 residues long. The CDR3 protein is CAISESLAGGPQDTQYF. CDR3 bases: TGTGCCATCAGTGAGTCTCTAGCGGGAGGGCCCCAAGATACGCAGTATTTT.

This clone has just a few counts. The CDR3 DNA follows: TGTGCCAGCAGCCAAGGGACTAGCGGGAGCCGGACCCAGTACTTC. Amino acid sequence: CASSQGTSGSRTQYF. The V and J genes are TRBV7-8 and TRBJ2-5, with 14 bases fitting TRBD2. The CDR3 extends over 15 amino acids. The V gene end was trimmed by 5 bases and the J gene end by 7 bases; junction bases not matched to a gene: 6. The germline CDR1 and CDR2 sequences are SGHVS and FQNEAQ.

Note on this clone: A read error may produce the germline difference seen at one junction end. The chain couples TRBV5-4 to TRBJ2-2, with D possibly being TRBD1 (5 bases). This CDR3 contains 15 residues. Germline V gene data show CDR1 as SGHNT and CDR2 as YYREEE (reference sequence). The DNA of the CDR3 is TGTGCCAGCAGTTTGGCACAGGCGGTCACCGGGGAGCTGTTTTTT. Its translation is CASSLAQAVTGELFF.

The V gene is TRBV6-6, the J gene TRBJ1-2; 9 positions match TRBD1. J was trimmed by 5 bases and V by 4 bases; bases with no gene match: 5. This CDR3 contains 14 residues. Germline CDR1 MNHNY, CDR2 SVGAGI (reference sequence). The CDR3 sequence: CASSFSGTGYGYTF. In DNA, the CDR3 is TGTGCCAGCAGTTTCTCGGGGACAGGGTATGGCTACACCTTC.

This clone turned up a few times. The CDR3 coding sequence is TGTGCCAGCAAGGGGGGGACTAGCGGCAATGAGCAGTTCTTC. Protein product: CASKGGTSGNEQFF. The chain carries TRBV6-6 and TRBJ2-1; 11 bases are a match to TRBD2. Looked up from germline, CDR1 is MNHNY and CDR2 is SVGAGI (reference sequence). CDR3 length: 14 residues. With V trimmed by 7 bases and J by 6 bases, 5 bases remained unmatched.

This chain uses TRBV2 with TRBJ1-4, with a weak D call TRBD1 (5 bases). V was pared by 3 bases and J by 7 bases, with 9 bases between. This CDR3 spans 13 amino acids. Germline lookup yields CDR1 SNHLY and CDR2 FYNNEI. CDR3 amino acids: CASSEEGTEKLFF. Written as DNA, the CDR3 is TGTGCCAGCAGTGAGGAGGGGACTGAAAAACTGTTTTTT.

This clone was observed a single time. The gene calls are TRBV6-6 and TRBJ2-2, with 10 bases matching TRBD2. V shed 5 bases, J shed 5 bases, and the junction held 5 bases outside the gene matches. Germline V lookup: CDR1 MNHNY, CDR2 SVGAGI (reference sequence). There are 15 residues in the CDR3. CDR3 sequence reads: CASSPLAGATGELFF. DNA for the CDR3: TGTGCCAGCAGTCCTCTAGCGGGAGCGACCGGGGAGCTGTTTTTT.

The J gene is TRBJ2-2, the V gene TRBV5-4, with D possibly TRBD2 on 6 matching bases. V dropped 0 bases and J dropped 0 bases, with 9 bases sitting between them. Germline CDR1 and CDR2: SGHNT and YYREEE (reference sequence). CDR3 length: 16 residues. Here the CDR3 DNA reads TGTGCCAGCAGCTTGGGGGGAGGAACGAACACCGGGGAGCTGTTTTTT. Its translation: CASSLGGGTNTGELFF. The full variable domain, completed using reference TRBV5-4 and TRBJ2-2, is ETGVTQSPTHLIKTRGQQVTLRCSSQSGHNTVSWYQQALGQGPQFIFQYYREEENGRGNFPPRFSGLQFPNYSSELNVNALELDDSALYLCASSLGGGTNTGELFFGEGSRLTVL.

The chain employs TRBV5-6 and TRBJ1-6; D gene uncertain. The CDR3 extends over 14 amino acids. The germline V gene encodes CDR1 SGHDT and CDR2 YYEEEE. V was clipped by 0 bases and J by 8 bases, with 9 bases between them. CDR3 DNA: TGTGCCAGCAGCTTGGACAGTCCCGATTCACCCCTCCACTTT. Encoded protein: CASSLDSPDSPLHF. Full variable domain (outside the CDR3, taken from reference TRBV5-6 and TRBJ1-6): DAGVTQSPTHLIKTRGQQVTLRCSPKSGHDTVSWYQQALGQGPQFIFQYYEEEERQRGNFPDRFSGHQFPNYSSELNVNALLLGDSALYLCASSLDSPDSPLHFGNGTRLTVT.